A selection of T cell receptor beta chains follows, all from one sample in a study of blood T cell repertoires in COVID-19. Sequencing used immunoSEQ multiplex PCR; TCRdb keeps in-frame clones, though not all of them. The repertoire consists of about 59,000 clones, with 91% occurring once and the leading ten covering roughly 8.1%. Sequenced material: peripheral blood. The receptor source for this set is a human donor in a cohort sampled during active COVID-19. CDR3s leave out the opening cysteine and the closing phenylalanine or tryptophan.

V,J,CDR3
TRBV11-2,TRBJ2-3,ASSYTSGGPDTQY
TRBV11-2,TRBJ1-4,ASRGEGQGAGEKLF
TRBV5-1,TRBJ2-7,ASTTDTSGHREQY
TRBV7-2,TRBJ2-1,ASSPGTSGINEQF
TRBV4-3,TRBJ2-3,ASSQDSRTGSYTDTQY
TRBV7-9,TRBJ1-6,ASSPGFPNSPLH
TRBV7-6,TRBJ2-1,ASSLGFPSGRAPEQF
TRBV11-2,TRBJ2-5,ASSQQETQY
TRBV18,TRBJ2-1,ASSRDTGLAGTEQF
TRBV4-1,TRBJ1-4,ASSQGTLEREKLF
TRBV28,TRBJ2-5,ASSLAVQETQY
TRBV9,TRBJ1-6,ASSVVPDSPLH
TRBV2,TRBJ1-2,ASSPRTGSNYGYT
TRBV7-9,TRBJ2-1,ASSLGQGHNEQF
TRBV5-1,TRBJ2-1,ASSLLASGDNEQF
TRBV5-5,TRBJ1-2,ASSPVGPKDGYT
TRBV24-1,TRBJ1-4,ATSDPGQGNEKLF
TRBV7-2,TRBJ2-2,ASSLELARPLNTGELF
TRBV7-3,TRBJ2-3,ASSPQGLAGIPQY
TRBV19,TRBJ2-7,ASSLPGALNYEQY
TRBV24-1,TRBJ2-1,ATSDPLAGRYNEQF
TRBV10-3,TRBJ2-5,AISDPPRSQETQY
TRBV7-3,TRBJ1-5,ASNGRDRNQPQH
TRBV9,TRBJ2-1,ASSVETGAYNEQF
TRBV2,TRBJ2-1,ASSTDNNEQF
TRBV7-2,TRBJ1-4,ASSPPGATNEKLF
TRBV11-3,TRBJ2-2,ASSQRETNTGELF
TRBV11-2,TRBJ2-7,ASSSSGRRYEQY
TRBV5-1,TRBJ2-7,ASSTPTGVVSEQY
TRBV5-5,TRBJ1-1,ASSSTGGWNTEAF
TRBV7-3,TRBJ2-3,ASSEGTSGSTDTQY
TRBV6-5,TRBJ1-1,ASSVQGSTEAF
TRBV18,TRBJ2-7,ASSPEREVPYEQY
TRBV7-9,TRBJ2-2,ASSRLDLLASENTGELF
TRBV19,TRBJ2-7,ASSSRGASEQY
TRBV10-3,TRBJ2-1,AISEGEYNEQF
TRBV7-9,TRBJ2-7,ASSLGQGIPYEQY
TRBV6-5,TRBJ1-4,ASSYSTGQRNEKLF
TRBV18,TRBJ1-1,ASSPQTGPGEAF
TRBV18,TRBJ1-1,ASSLSRGGLAEAF
TRBV5-1,TRBJ2-3,ASSSVSTDTQY
TRBV30,TRBJ2-3,AWSLTRSTDTQY
TRBV30,TRBJ2-2,AWKGAANTGELF
TRBV29-1,TRBJ1-1,SASVGQNTEAF
TRBV19,TRBJ1-2,ASSIPGGNYGYT
TRBV25-1,TRBJ2-3,ASGRDTGPMDTQY
TRBV2,TRBJ2-5,ASSLGLAGGVQETQY
TRBV18,TRBJ2-1,ASSPGTGTTYNEQF
TRBV19,TRBJ2-3,ASTLAGVSTDTQY
TRBV19,TRBJ1-1,ASRPGQGAYTEAF
TRBV6-6,TRBJ2-1,ASGGREEQF
TRBV5-1,TRBJ2-7,ASSLTSGSSYEQY
TRBV28,TRBJ1-5,ASIGSNQPQH